The 28 T cell receptor beta chains given below trace back to one sample, sequenced in a study of blood T cell repertoires in COVID-19. Sequencing was performed with immunoSEQ multiplex PCR; in TCRdb, only in-frame clones are kept and a portion is missing. The data contain about 430,000 clones, around nine tenths of them singletons. What was sequenced was PBMCs or T cells enriched from blood (not recorded which). The receptors derive from a woman aged 18-29 years who had been exposed to COVID-19.

The chain employs TRBV27 and TRBJ1-1, with D perhaps TRBD1 (6 bases). With 6 bases removed from V and 5 bases from J, the gap between germline ends came to 19 bases. CDR3 length: 15 amino acids. Germline V gene data show CDR1 as MNHEY and CDR2 as SMNVEV (reference sequence). The CDR3 is CASSSPVRGRTEAFF. The CDR3 DNA reads TGTGCCAGCAGCTCCCCCGTGCGGGGGCGGACTGAAGCTTTCTTT.

The rearrangement joins TRBV30 to TRBJ1-2; the match to TRBD1 covers 10 bases. Germline V gene data show CDR1 as GTSNPN and CDR2 as SVGIG (reference sequence). The length of the CDR3 is 13 residues. Germline trimming cut 5 bases from V and 6 bases from J; bases unmatched to any gene: 6. The DNA of the CDR3 is TGTGCCTGGGGGAGGACAGGGGGTGATGGCTACACCTTC. Protein sequence: CAWGRTGGDGYTF.

The gene calls are TRBV28 and TRBJ1-3, with 8 nucleotides matching TRBD1. Per germline, CDR1 MDHEN and CDR2 SYDVKM. This CDR3 contains 13 residues. J gave up 8 bases and V 8 bases, and 8 bases lay outside the gene matches. CDR3: CASSLPRGHTIYF. In DNA form, the CDR3 reads TGTGCCAGCTCCCTACCCAGGGGGCACACCATATATTTT.

The chain links TRBV10-2 to TRBJ2-7; TRBD1 is a possible D gene (6 bases). Trimming shortened V by 9 bases and J by 5 bases, and 23 bases separated the two germline ends. The CDR3 is made up of 15 amino acids. CDR1 WSHSY and CDR2 SAAADI come from the germline V gene. For the CDR3, the DNA is TGCGCCAGTTTGGGGTTAGACAGGCCCGGGGACGAGCAGTACTTC. It specifies CASLGLDRPGDEQYF.

The V and J genes are TRBV19 and TRBJ2-1; weak D call: TRBD1 (6 bases). Germline CDR1 is LNHDA and CDR2 is SQIVND (reference sequence). V gave up 5 bases and J gave up 4 bases, with 15 bases separating them. The CDR3 covers 15 residues. CDR3 in DNA: TGTGCCAGTAGTTCGGGACAAGGCCAATACAATGAGCAGTTCTTC. Encoded protein: CASSSGQGQYNEQFF.

V and J are TRBV29-1 and TRBJ2-3; 7 bases align to TRBD1. This CDR3 region has 12 residues. With V trimmed by 5 bases and J by 5 bases, 4 bases remained unmatched. CDR1 and CDR2 from the germline V gene are SQVTM and ANQGSEA. For the CDR3, the DNA is TGCAGCGTTAGACAGGGACAAGATACGCAGTATTTT. It yields the protein CSVRQGQDTQYF.

By sample fraction, this clone is medium-sized. J is TRBJ2-3 and V is TRBV19; 7 nucleotides agree with TRBD2. This CDR3 comprises 11 residues. Germline CDR1 reads LNHDA; CDR2 reads SQIVND (reference sequence). Trimming cost V 4 bases and J 14 bases; bases outside gene matches: 6. CDR3 nucleotide sequence: TGTGCCAGTAGTAATGGGAGGGACCGGTATTTT. The encoded protein is CASSNGRDRYF.

The V gene is TRBV28, the J gene TRBJ1-2; the D gene is possibly TRBD1 (5 bases). From germline, CDR1 is MDHEN and CDR2 SYDVKM. V was trimmed by 6 bases and J by 3 bases, leaving 14 bases between them. CDR3 size: 14 residues. The CDR3: CASRLNGGDYGYTF. For the CDR3, the DNA is TGTGCCAGCAGGCTGAATGGGGGGGACTATGGCTACACCTTC.

The CDR3 DNA follows: TGTGCCAGCAGCCTTACTCTCTACGAGCAGTACTTC. Protein sequence: CASSLTLYEQYF. This chain connects TRBV7-9 to TRBJ2-7; D remains ambiguous. Trimming shortened V by 5 bases and J by 3 bases, and 8 bases separated the two germline ends. CDR3 size: 12 residues. Germline V gives CDR1 SEHNR, CDR2 FQNEAQ (reference sequence).

The chain employs TRBV2 and TRBJ2-7, with D hard to call. The CDR3 covers 13 residues. The germline CDR1 and CDR2 sequences are SNHLY and FYNNEI. Trimming removed 6 bases at V and 4 bases at J, with 13 bases between. The CDR3 here is CASSPSRGYEQYF. CDR3 nucleotides: TGTGCCAGCAGCCCAAGCCGAGGTTACGAGCAGTACTTC.

The chain joins TRBV27 to TRBJ2-1, with D perhaps TRBD2 (7 bases). Trimming left V 5 bases short and J 8 bases short, with 19 bases between. CDR1 is MNHEY and CDR2 is SMNVEV in the germline V gene (reference sequence). The CDR3 runs 15 residues. Here the CDR3 reads CASSPLEGGGYEQFF. The CDR3 DNA follows: TGTGCCAGCAGTCCCTTAGAGGGGGGAGGGTATGAGCAGTTCTTC.

This chain joins TRBV12-5 and TRBJ2-1; 11 bases agree with TRBD2. CDR3 length equals 17 residues. The germline V gene encodes CDR1 LGHNT and CDR2 FRNRAP. With 3 bases clipped from V and 0 bases from J, the junction kept 4 bases outside the gene matches. The CDR3 DNA sequence: TGTGCTAGTGGTTTATGGACTAGCGGGTACTCCTACAATGAGCAGTTCTTC. This translates into CASGLWTSGYSYNEQFF.

This rearrangement joins TRBV28 to TRBJ1-2; D perhaps matches TRBD1 (6 bases). Germline V CDR1 and CDR2: MDHEN, SYDVKM. The CDR3 covers 14 residues. V lost 8 bases, J lost 0 bases, and 13 bases lay in between. CDR3 sequence: CASRGGGSNYGYTF. The CDR3 nucleotides read TGTGCCAGCCGGGGGGGCGGTTCTAACTATGGCTACACCTTC.

The genes are TRBV2 and TRBJ1-5; 12 bases match TRBD1. J was trimmed by 7 bases and V by 3 bases; bases with no gene match: 4. Germline V gene data show CDR1 as SNHLY and CDR2 as FYNNEI. This CDR3 spans 15 amino acids. CDR3 sequence (DNA): TGTGCCAGCAGTGAGGGACAGGGGGCTCGGCAGCCCCAGCATTTT. It yields the protein CASSEGQGARQPQHF.

This sequence joins TRBV4-3 and TRBJ2-3; 12 positions agree with TRBD1. CDR3 length: 17 residues. J lost 6 bases, V lost 3 bases, and 10 bases had no gene match. Looked up from germline, CDR1 is LGHNA and CDR2 is YSLEER. CDR3 nucleotide sequence: TGCGCCAGCAGCCATAAGCCGGGACAGGGGGCCGCGGATACGCAGTATTTT. Translated, it gives CASSHKPGQGAADTQYF.

This chain links TRBV4-1 with TRBJ2-7; 11 positions agree with TRBD2. Per the germline V gene, CDR1 is MGHRA and CDR2 is YSYEKL. The CDR3 totals 16 residues. Germline trimming cut 3 bases from V and 6 bases from J; bases unmatched to any gene: 10. The chain's CDR3 is CASSQSSGRAFSEQYF. In DNA form, the CDR3 reads TGCGCCAGCAGCCAGAGTAGCGGGAGGGCCTTTTCCGAGCAGTACTTC.

The rearrangement uses TRBV13 and TRBJ2-5; 11 bases are shared with TRBD1. The germline gives CDR1 PRHDT, CDR2 FYEKMQ (reference sequence). The CDR3 has 15 residues. J gave up 5 bases and V 5 bases, and 7 bases lay outside the gene matches. Here the CDR3 DNA reads TGTGCCAGCAGCAACCGGGACAGGGGGAGCGAGACCCAGTACTTC. Translated: CASSNRDRGSETQYF.

The chain couples TRBV25-1 to TRBJ1-6; perhaps TRBD1 as D (5 bases). The CDR3 consists of 15 residues. Trimming cost V 1 base and J 7 bases, with 11 bases left between them. The germline CDR1 and CDR2 sequences are MGHDK and SYGVNS. CDR3 sequence: CASSEFDRANSPLHF. CDR3 coding DNA: TGTGCCAGCAGTGAATTCGACAGAGCCAATTCACCCCTCCACTTT.

The chain links TRBV18 to TRBJ1-1, with TRBD1 matching over 8 bases. Germline lookup yields CDR1 KGHSH and CDR2 LQKENI. With 6 bases clipped from V and 2 bases from J, the junction kept 8 bases outside the gene matches. This CDR3 contains 15 residues. In nucleotides, the CDR3 is TGTGCCAGCTCGGGGACCGGGACAGGCAACACTGAAGCTTTCTTT. As protein: CASSGTGTGNTEAFF.

This chain links TRBV5-1 with TRBJ1-2; D might be TRBD1 (6 bases). Germline CDR1 is SGHRS and CDR2 is YFSETQ. CDR3 size: 14 residues. V lost 4 bases and J 6 bases, leaving 16 bases between the germline ends. CDR3 in amino acids: CASSREQGNHGYTF. CDR3 sequence (DNA): TGCGCCAGCAGCCGGGAACAGGGAAACCATGGCTACACCTTC.

The chain carries TRBV7-9 and TRBJ2-3; 7 nucleotides agree with TRBD2. The junction had 7 bases not matched to a gene; V was cut back by 7 bases and J by 3 bases. Germline CDR1 is SEHNR and CDR2 is FQNEAQ (reference sequence). The CDR3 spans 14 residues. CDR3 coding DNA: TGTGCCAGCAAATCCACGGGGGGTACAGATACGCAGTATTTT. Its translation: CASKSTGGTDTQYF.

V usage is TRBV9 and J usage is TRBJ2-2; no clear D. With 0 bases removed from V and 0 bases from J, the gap between germline ends came to 12 bases. The CDR3 spans 17 residues. Germline V gene sequence: CDR1 SGDLS, CDR2 YYNGEE. CDR3 amino acids: CASSVERQPANTGELFF. The CDR3 region has the DNA TGTGCCAGCAGCGTAGAGAGGCAGCCCGCGAACACCGGGGAGCTGTTTTTT.

The chain uses TRBV9 and TRBJ2-2; TRBD2 is a possible D gene (5 bases). V lost 0 bases, J lost 3 bases, and 9 bases lay in between. CDR1 and CDR2 (germline): SGDLS, YYNGEE. The CDR3 is 15 amino acids. The CDR3 nucleotides read TGTGCCAGCAGCGTAGGACTATCGGACACCGGGGAGCTGTTTTTT. This sequence encodes CASSVGLSDTGELFF. Variable domain in full (rest from reference TRBV9 and TRBJ2-2): DSGVTQTPKHLITATGQRVTLRCSPRSGDLSVYWYQQSLDQGLQFLIQYYNGEERAKGNILERFSAQQFPDLHSELNLSSLELGDSALYFCASSVGLSDTGELFFGEGSRLTVL.

The chain employs TRBV5-1 and TRBJ2-3; 10 bases map to TRBD2. The CDR3 covers 15 residues. The germline gives CDR1 SGHRS, CDR2 YFSETQ. The V segment lost 2 bases and the J segment 5 bases; nucleotides outside the gene matches: 5. Written as DNA, the CDR3 is TGCGCCAGCAGCTTAGCGGGAGGGGAGGAAGATACGCAGTATTTT. This translates into CASSLAGGEEDTQYF.

For this clone: The sample has other DNA sequences that encode this CDR3 too. The V call is TRBV4-3, the J call TRBJ2-7; 8 nucleotides line up with TRBD2. Trimming cost V 0 bases and J 3 bases; bases outside gene matches: 4. This CDR3 has 15 amino acids. Germline loops: CDR1 LGHNA, CDR2 YSLEER. DNA of the CDR3: TGCGCCAGCAGCCAAGATCGGGGGGGGTTCTACGAGCAGTACTTC. Its translation: CASSQDRGGFYEQYF.

The gene calls are TRBV12-3 or TRBV12-4 and TRBJ2-1, with 7 bases aligning to TRBD1. The CDR3 runs 12 residues. The ends lost 5 bases at V and 8 bases at J; junction bases unmatched: 3. DNA for the CDR3: TGTGCCAGCAGTAAACAGGGGTATGAGCAGTTCTTC. It encodes CASSKQGYEQFF.

V gene TRBV25-1 combines with J gene TRBJ1-2; a possible D gene is TRBD1 (5 bases). Germline values: CDR1 MGHDK, CDR2 SYGVNS. This CDR3 contains 17 residues. V gave up 0 bases and J gave up 3 bases, with 17 bases separating them. The CDR3 sequence: CASSEYAPGKGDYGYTF. Written as DNA, the CDR3 is TGTGCCAGCAGTGAATATGCCCCAGGGAAAGGGGACTATGGCTACACCTTC.

The V gene is TRBV19, the J gene TRBJ2-7; D is perhaps TRBD1 (6 bases). The CDR3 covers 15 residues. The V and J ends lost 3 bases and 0 bases respectively, with 12 bases between them. CDR1 is LNHDA, CDR2 SQIVND, per germline (reference sequence). DNA of the CDR3: TGTGCCAGTAGTATGACTACAGGGTACTCCTACGAGCAGTACTTC. Its translation is CASSMTTGYSYEQYF.